The 11 T cell receptor beta chains reported below all come from one sample, sequenced in a study of T cell responses to AZD1222 COVID-19 vaccine. The assay was immunoSEQ multiplex PCR, and TCRdb's table has in-frame clones only and misses some. The sample yields about 140,000 clones, 92% seen once. Sequences were derived from peripheral blood, sampled on day 0 of AZD1222 vaccination. These TCRs come from an adult in good health.

This clone was seen only once. The chain uses TRBV5-1 and TRBJ2-7; D possibly corresponds to TRBD1 (7 bases). Trimming took off 3 bases at V and 5 bases at J, with 15 bases between the two ends. Germline V gene sequence: CDR1 SGHRS, CDR2 YFSETQ. The CDR3 spans 14 residues. The CDR3, as DNA: TGCGCCAGCAGCTCGGACAGGAGGGGAAACGAGCAGTACTTC. Translation: CASSSDRRGNEQYF.

The gene calls are TRBV25-1 and TRBJ2-1; D is unclear. CDR1 is MGHDK, CDR2 SYGVNS, per germline. With 7 bases removed from V and 8 bases from J, the gap between germline ends came to 18 bases. This CDR3 spans 14 amino acids. The CDR3 bases are TGTGCCAGCAAAGCTTGGGGTTTAGGCGATGAGCAGTTCTTC. It codes for CASKAWGLGDEQFF.

This sequence joins TRBV19 and TRBJ2-1; possible D gene TRBD2, 6 bases. Trimming removed 5 bases at V and 10 bases at J, with 15 bases between. The germline V gene has CDR1 LNHDA and CDR2 SQIVND (reference sequence). CDR3 length: 13 residues. CDR3 loop: CASSSQTRGEQFF. The CDR3 bases are TGTGCCAGTAGTTCGCAGACTAGGGGCGAGCAGTTCTTC.

The CDR3 reads CASTRGTADEKLFF. The CDR3 nucleotides are TGCGCCAGCACCAGGGGGACAGCCGATGAAAAACTGTTTTTT. The genes are TRBV5-1 and TRBJ1-4; 7 nucleotides agree with TRBD1. Unmatched junction bases numbered 8, after V lost 6 bases and J lost 6 bases. This CDR3 comprises 14 residues. The germline CDR1 and CDR2 sequences are SGHRS and YFSETQ.

The chain couples TRBV9 to TRBJ1-5, with D perhaps TRBD1 (6 bases). Looked up from germline, CDR1 is SGDLS and CDR2 is YYNGEE. The CDR3 is 14 amino acids. Trimming left V 3 bases short and J 5 bases short, with 12 bases between. For the CDR3, the DNA is TGTGCCAGCAGCGACCGGGACATTTATCAGCCCCAGCATTTT. Amino acids: CASSDRDIYQPQHF.

This chain uses TRBV6-5 with TRBJ1-5; possibly TRBD1 for D (6 bases). Germline V gives CDR1 MNHEY, CDR2 SVGAGI. The length of the CDR3 is 14 residues. V lost 6 bases, J lost 5 bases, and 14 bases lay in between. The DNA for the CDR3 is TGTGCCAGCAGCCGTGAAAGGGGGGATCAGCCCCAGCATTTT. This codes for CASSRERGDQPQHF.

The V call is TRBV20-1, the J call TRBJ2-5; unclear D gene. V shed 3 bases and J shed 5 bases, with 13 bases lying between them. The CDR3 covers 13 residues. CDR1 and CDR2 from the germline V gene are DFQATT and SNEGSKA (reference sequence). The CDR3 bases are TGCAGTGCTAGTAGATCCCCGCACGAGACCCAGTACTTC. It translates to CSASRSPHETQYF.

This chain connects TRBV28 to TRBJ1-5, with 12 bases identical to TRBD1. Germline V gene data show CDR1 as MDHEN and CDR2 as SYDVKM. The CDR3 covers 16 residues. The J segment lost 7 bases and the V segment lost 6 bases, leaving 10 bases of the junction unmatched. The CDR3 DNA reads TGTGCCAGCAGAACAAGCGGGACAGGGGGCGGCCAGCCCCAGCATTTT. This sequence encodes CASRTSGTGGGQPQHF.

The chain links TRBV5-5 to TRBJ1-2; D may be TRBD1 (5 bases). This CDR3 has 13 amino acids. CDR1 is SGHKS, CDR2 YYEKEE, per germline (reference sequence). V was pared by 4 bases and J by 4 bases, with 11 bases between. As DNA, the CDR3 is TGTGCCAGCAGCCCCGACAGCACCTATGGCTACACCTTC. As protein: CASSPDSTYGYTF.

V and J are TRBV19 and TRBJ1-2; TRBD1 aligns across 7 bases. In germline, CDR1 is LNHDA, CDR2 SQIVND (reference sequence). The CDR3 has 16 residues. V lost 4 bases to trimming and J lost 2 bases; unmatched junction nucleotides: 10. CDR3 protein: CASSTTRDRENYGYTF. DNA of the CDR3: TGTGCCAGTAGTACCACCCGGGACAGAGAAAACTATGGCTACACCTTC.

The chain joins TRBV18 to TRBJ2-7, with D perhaps being TRBD1 or TRBD2 (5 bases each). Trimming removed 4 bases at V and 4 bases at J, with 14 bases between. The CDR3 runs 14 residues. The germline V gene encodes CDR1 KGHSH and CDR2 LQKENI. For the CDR3, the DNA is TGTGCCAGCTCACGGGGACCAGCCTCGTACGAGCAGTACTTC. Its protein is CASSRGPASYEQYF.